This note documents a single TCR beta chain sequence. This sample was taken from a study of blood T cell repertoires in COVID-19. TCRdb's copy holds only in-frame clones and misses some; the assay was immunoSEQ multiplex PCR. The sample holds about 260,000 clones; more than 85% are singletons and the top ten take around 2.8%. Germline lookup yields CDR1 SGHTA and CDR2 FQGNSA. The ends were cut back, 1 base at V and 6 bases at J, with 17 bases in the middle. The length of the CDR3 is 16 residues. The receptor was derived from a man in his forties who had been exposed to COVID-19. The gene calls are TRBV7-2 and TRBJ2-3, with no clear D. The sample comprised PBMCs or T cells enriched from blood (not recorded which). This chain's CDR3 is CASSLESPVVGDTQYF. The CDR3 region has the DNA TGTGCCAGCAGCTTAGAATCCCCCGTTGTCGGGGATACGCAGTATTTT.